These 17 T cell receptor beta chains share one sample of origin, sequenced in a study of blood T cell repertoires in COVID-19. The repertoire was sequenced with immunoSEQ multiplex PCR; TCRdb's copy has only in-frame clones and lacks some. The data show 130,000 to 150,000 clones, approximately 84% seen once. The material sequenced was peripheral blood. The receptors were sampled from a woman aged 60 to 75 with acute or convalescent COVID-19.

Written as DNA, the CDR3 is TGTGCCAGCAGTTACTCCCCCGGGAGGCCCTACAATGAGCAGTTCTTC. Its protein is CASSYSPGRPYNEQFF. This chain uses TRBV6-5 with TRBJ2-1; 7 bases line up with TRBD2. Germline V CDR1 and CDR2: MNHEY, SVGAGI. This CDR3 comprises 16 residues. With V trimmed by 0 bases and J by 2 bases, 4 bases remained unmatched.

This clone showed up just once. Written as DNA, the CDR3 is TGTGCCAGCAGCACAGTGGGTACTAGCGTGAACATTCAGTACTTC. It translates to CASSTVGTSVNIQYF. This chain uses TRBV7-9 with TRBJ2-4, with TRBD2 matching over 7 bases. V lost 5 bases and J lost 7; bases outside the gene matches: 11. The CDR3 is 15 amino acids. CDR1 SEHNR and CDR2 FQNEAQ come from the germline V gene (reference sequence).

This clone was counted only a few times. This chain uses TRBV5-6 with TRBJ2-7, with D possibly matching TRBD1 (5 bases). Germline lookup yields CDR1 SGHDT and CDR2 YYEEEE. CDR3 length equals 13 residues. The ends were cut back, 2 bases at V and 0 bases at J, with 6 bases in the middle. CDR3 in amino acids: CASSLTGSYEQYF. In DNA form, the CDR3 reads TGTGCCAGCAGCTTAACAGGCTCCTACGAGCAGTACTTC.

The chain carries TRBV5-4 and TRBJ2-7, with 13 bases that match TRBD2. Germline-derived CDR1 and CDR2 are SGHNT and YYREEE (reference sequence). Trimming at V came to 2 bases and at J to 4 bases, leaving 12 bases not matched to a gene. CDR3 length equals 18 residues. The DNA for the CDR3 is TGTGCCAGCAGCTTAAAGATTCTGGGACTAGCGGGACAATACGAGCAGTACTTC. Amino acid sequence: CASSLKILGLAGQYEQYF.

This clone was counted a few times. The V gene is TRBV6-1, the J gene TRBJ2-7; 8 nucleotides line up with TRBD2. V was pared by 2 bases and J by 0 bases, with 6 bases of the junction left unmatched. The CDR3 runs 16 residues. Germline V gives CDR1 MNHNS, CDR2 SASEGT. The CDR3 region is CASSEPAGAHSYEQYF. In DNA, the CDR3 is TGTGCCAGCAGTGAACCAGCGGGAGCCCACTCCTACGAGCAGTACTTC.

The chain is built from TRBV27 and TRBJ2-3; 12 bases match TRBD2. Trimming at V came to 8 bases and at J to 2 bases, leaving 8 bases not matched to a gene. The CDR3 is made up of 16 amino acids. The germline V gene encodes CDR1 MNHEY and CDR2 SMNVEV (reference sequence). The CDR3 DNA is TGTGCCAGCTGGAGACTAGCGGGAGCTTTCACAGATACGCAGTATTTT. Translating gives CASWRLAGAFTDTQYF.

V is TRBV6-5 and J is TRBJ1-1; TRBD1 agrees at 8 bases. Unmatched junction bases numbered 2, after V lost 5 bases and J lost 0 bases. Germline V gene lookup returns CDR1 MNHEY and CDR2 SVGAGI. CDR3 size: 14 residues. CDR3 nucleotide sequence: TGTGCCAGCAGTCGGACAGGGATGAACACTGAAGCTTTCTTT. Amino acids: CASSRTGMNTEAFF.

The genes are TRBV20-1 and TRBJ2-7; D is possibly TRBD1 (7 bases). There are 17 residues in the CDR3. The germline V and J ends were trimmed by 3 bases and 3 bases, with 24 bases remaining between them. Germline loops: CDR1 DFQATT, CDR2 SNEGSKA (reference sequence). This CDR3 reads CSASLGPRAGGYYEQYF. CDR3 in DNA: TGCAGTGCTAGTCTTGGCCCTCGGGCAGGGGGGTACTACGAGCAGTACTTC.

The V and J genes are TRBV5-6 and TRBJ1-2, with 9 nucleotides matching TRBD1. The CDR3 totals 14 residues. CDR1 is SGHDT and CDR2 is YYEEEE in the germline V gene. V was pared by 4 bases and J by 7 bases, with 8 bases of the junction left unmatched. CDR3 sequence (DNA): TGTGCCAGCAGCACCGGGACAGGGAGAGGTGGCTACACCTTC. Its protein product is CASSTGTGRGGYTF. Drawing the rest from reference TRBV5-6 and TRBJ1-2, the complete variable domain is DAGVTQSPTHLIKTRGQQVTLRCSPKSGHDTVSWYQQALGQGPQFIFQYYEEEERQRGNFPDRFSGHQFPNYSSELNVNALLLGDSALYLCASSTGTGRGGYTFGSGTRLTVV.

The rearrangement uses TRBV3-1 (or the pseudogene TRBV3-2) and TRBJ2-1; 14 nucleotides agree with TRBD2. Germline V gives CDR1 LGHDT, CDR2 YNNKEL (reference sequence). Unmatched junction bases numbered 4, after V lost 4 bases and J lost 2 bases. The CDR3 consists of 17 residues. CDR3 DNA: TGTGCCAGCAGCCCTAGACTAGCGGGAGGGCCCTACAATGAGCAGTTCTTC. This translates into CASSPRLAGGPYNEQFF.

The chain is built from TRBV27 and TRBJ2-1; the match to TRBD1 covers 9 bases. This CDR3 is 15 amino acids long. V shed 1 base, J shed 5 bases, and the junction held 3 bases outside the gene matches. CDR1 is MNHEY and CDR2 is SMNVEV in the germline V gene (reference sequence). CDR3 loop: CASSLFGTGNNEQFF. CDR3 nucleotide sequence: TGTGCCAGCAGTTTATTCGGGACAGGGAACAATGAGCAGTTCTTC.

This chain joins TRBV28 and TRBJ1-5; TRBD1 matches at 7 bases. The V and J ends lost 4 bases and 2 bases, in that order; junction bases with no gene match: 2. CDR1 is MDHEN, CDR2 SYDVKM, per germline. The CDR3 is made up of 14 amino acids. CDR3 amino acids: CASSYTGGNQPQHF. CDR3 in DNA: TGTGCCAGCAGTTATACAGGGGGCAATCAGCCCCAGCATTTT.

The chain is built from TRBV7-8 and TRBJ2-1; D gene ambiguous. In germline, CDR1 is SGHVS, CDR2 FQNEAQ. Trimming stripped 5 bases from V and 4 bases from J, with 15 bases between. The CDR3 is made up of 15 amino acids. The DNA for the CDR3 is TGTGCCAGCAGCCCCAGAAGCGTACTTTACAATGAGCAGTTCTTC. It specifies CASSPRSVLYNEQFF. The full variable domain, completed using reference TRBV7-8 and TRBJ2-1, is GAGVSQSPRYKVAKRGQDVALRCDPISGHVSLFWYQQALGQGPEFLTYFQNEAQLDKSGLPSDRFFAERPEGSVSTLKIQRTQQEDSAVYLCASSPRSVLYNEQFFGPGTRLTVL.

V gene TRBV12-5 combines with J gene TRBJ2-1, with TRBD1 as a possible D gene (6 bases). CDR1 and CDR2 (germline): LGHNT, FRNRAP. Trimming removed 4 bases at V and 0 bases at J, with 13 bases between. The CDR3 covers 16 residues. The CDR3 is CASGSHMGASYNEQFF. The CDR3 DNA reads as TGTGCTAGTGGTTCTCACATGGGGGCCTCCTACAATGAGCAGTTCTTC.

This CDR3 reads CASLHLGGQGAKNYGYTF. CDR3 coding DNA: TGTGCCAGCCTTCACTTGGGGGGACAGGGGGCGAAGAACTATGGCTACACCTTC. J is TRBJ1-2 and V is TRBV28, with 12 nucleotides matching TRBD1. The germline CDR1 and CDR2 sequences are MDHEN and SYDVKM. The CDR3 totals 18 residues. V lost 8 bases and J lost 2; bases outside the gene matches: 15.

The rearrangement links TRBV5-1 to TRBJ1-6; tentatively, D is TRBD1 (5 bases). With 1 base removed from V and 10 bases from J, the gap between germline ends came to 18 bases. This CDR3 comprises 16 residues. Per germline, CDR1 SGHRS and CDR2 YFSETQ. The CDR3 region has the DNA TGCGCCAGCAGCTTGATCCAGGGCCTGGAAAAGTCACCCCTCCACTTT. It translates to CASSLIQGLEKSPLHF.

J is TRBJ2-1 and V is TRBV4-1; 8 nucleotides line up with TRBD2. This CDR3 has 20 residues. The germline gives CDR1 MGHRA, CDR2 YSYEKL. Trimming cost V 5 bases and J 0 bases; bases outside gene matches: 18. This CDR3 reads CASSGRTSRLSQASYNEQFF. DNA for the CDR3: TGCGCCAGCAGCGGCCGGACTAGCCGATTATCTCAAGCCTCCTACAATGAGCAGTTCTTC.